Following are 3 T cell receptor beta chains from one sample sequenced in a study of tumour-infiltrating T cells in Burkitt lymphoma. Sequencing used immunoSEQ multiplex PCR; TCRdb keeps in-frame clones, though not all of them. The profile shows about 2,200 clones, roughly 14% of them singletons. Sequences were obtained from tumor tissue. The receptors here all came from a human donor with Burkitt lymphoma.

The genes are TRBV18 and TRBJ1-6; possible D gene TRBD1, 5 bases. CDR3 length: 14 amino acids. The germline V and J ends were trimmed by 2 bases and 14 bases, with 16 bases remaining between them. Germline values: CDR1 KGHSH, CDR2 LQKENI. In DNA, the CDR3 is TGTGCCAGCTCACCAGGAGCCAGGGTGGGCACCCTCCACTTT. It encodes CASSPGARVGTLHF.

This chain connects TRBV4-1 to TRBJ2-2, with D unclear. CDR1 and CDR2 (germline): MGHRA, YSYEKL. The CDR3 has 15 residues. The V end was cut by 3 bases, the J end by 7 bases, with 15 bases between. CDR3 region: CASSHNLRVGGELFF. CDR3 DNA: TGCGCCAGCAGCCATAACTTAAGGGTCGGCGGGGAGCTGTTTTTT.

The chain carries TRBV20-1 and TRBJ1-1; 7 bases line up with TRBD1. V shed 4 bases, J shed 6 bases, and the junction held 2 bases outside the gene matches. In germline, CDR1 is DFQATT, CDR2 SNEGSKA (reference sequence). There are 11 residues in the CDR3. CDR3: CSAKGGAEAFF. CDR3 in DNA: TGCAGTGCTAAAGGGGGCGCTGAAGCTTTCTTT.